Below, 27 T cell receptor beta chains from the same sample are listed, as sequenced in a study of identical twins. A single record per CDR3 protein comes from TCRdb applying MiXCR to the 5' RACE reads. The sample records 1.5 million or so distinct CDR3 sequences, around 33% being singletons. Sequencing was done on a sample of cord blood. Receptor source: a newborn girl in good health.

This clonotype turned up a few times. The chain employs TRBV3-1 and TRBJ2-6; TRBD2 might be the D (6 bases). The CDR3 has 20 amino acids. V lost 1 base and J 0 bases, leaving 19 bases between the germline ends. CDR1 and CDR2 from the germline V gene are LGHDT and YNNKEL (reference sequence). The CDR3 loop reads CASSQGQALGLFSGANVLTF. CDR3 sequence (DNA): TGTGCCAGCAGCCAAGGGCAGGCCCTAGGACTATTCTCTGGGGCCAACGTCCTGACTTTC.

This chain uses TRBV3-1 with TRBJ1-5; D unclear. CDR3 length: 13 amino acids. V was clipped by 4 bases and J by 7 bases, with 11 bases between them. The germline gives CDR1 LGHDT, CDR2 YNNKEL (reference sequence). The CDR3 DNA is TGTGCCAGCAGCCGACGAAGAGGACAGCCCCAGCATTTT. Residues: CASSRRRGQPQHF. Full variable domain (rest looked up from reference TRBV3-1 and TRBJ1-5): DTAVSQTPKYLVTQMGNDKSIKCEQNLGHDTMYWYKQDSKKFLKIMFSYNNKELIINETVPNRFSPKSPDKAHLNLHINSLELGDSAVYFCASSRRRGQPQHFGDGTRLSIL.

A remark on this clonotype: Germline is not matched at one junction end, which may reflect a read error. The V gene is TRBV27, the J gene TRBJ1-5; D possibly corresponds to TRBD1 (5 bases). CDR1 and CDR2 from the germline V gene are MNHEY and SMNVEV (reference sequence). The CDR3 totals 15 residues. DNA of the CDR3: TGTGCCAGCAGTGCCCAGGGCTATAGCACTCAGCCCCAGCATTTT. Translating it yields CASSAQGYSTQPQHF.

This clonotype has just a few counts. The chain links TRBV6-1 to TRBJ2-7; no reliable D call. V was clipped by 2 bases and J by 0 bases, with 8 bases between them. The CDR3 extends over 14 amino acids. The germline CDR1 and CDR2 sequences are MNHNS and SASEGT. CDR3 DNA sequence: TGTGCCAGCAGTGAACCCGGGCCCTCCTACGAGCAGTACTTC. Protein product: CASSEPGPSYEQYF.

This clonotype was counted between two and nine times. The rearrangement links TRBV29-1 to TRBJ2-5; the D is unclear. Trimming took off 5 bases at V and 7 bases at J, with 14 bases between the two ends. Per the germline V gene, CDR1 is SQVTM and CDR2 is ANQGSEA. This CDR3 comprises 12 residues. CDR3 in DNA: TGCAGCGTTAAAAACCCGTCCACGACCCAGTACTTC. This translates into CSVKNPSTTQYF.

Only one count was recorded for this clonotype. V and J are TRBV7-2 and TRBJ2-7; 10 nucleotides line up with TRBD2. This CDR3 spans 17 amino acids. Trimming took 1 base from V and 4 from J; bases not matched to a gene: 10. CDR1 and CDR2 (germline): SGHTA, FQGNSA. Here the CDR3 reads CASSLGSGGAVVYEQYF. CDR3 nucleotide sequence: TGTGCCAGCAGCTTAGGCAGCGGGGGGGCCGTGGTGTACGAGCAGTACTTC.

A single count supports this clonotype. This CDR3 fails to terminate in the conserved phenylalanine or tryptophan, so it likely reflects a read error. V is TRBV5-1 and J is TRBJ2-7; the D is unclear. The germline V and J ends were trimmed by 0 bases and 2 bases, with 9 bases remaining between them. Germline values: CDR1 SGHRS, CDR2 YFSETQ. This CDR3 has 14 amino acids. CDR3 sequence reads: CASSLDLPPYEQYI. CDR3 sequence (DNA): TGCGCCAGCAGCTTGGATCTTCCGCCCTACGAGCAGTACATC.

This clonotype has a handful of counts. Here the CDR3 reads CASRPWSTDTQYF. The CDR3 DNA reads as TGTGCCAGCAGGCCGTGGAGCACAGATACGCAGTATTTT. The chain uses TRBV12-3 or TRBV12-4 and TRBJ2-3; D is ambiguous. Trimming removed 6 bases from V and 0 bases from J, with 7 bases in between. CDR3 size: 13 residues.

This clonotype was seen just once. The chain is built from TRBV15 and TRBJ2-1, with no clear D. V shed 0 bases and J shed 7 bases, with 7 bases lying between them. There are 13 residues in the CDR3. CDR1 LNHNV and CDR2 YYDKDF come from the germline V gene (reference sequence). This CDR3 is CATSRDQWNEQFF. For the CDR3, the DNA is TGTGCCACCAGCAGAGATCAGTGGAATGAGCAGTTCTTC.

This clonotype occurred a few times. The rearrangement uses TRBV5-1 and TRBJ2-1; D might be TRBD2 (6 bases). V was cut by 4 bases and J by 0 bases, with 11 bases left in between. The germline CDR1 and CDR2 sequences are SGHRS and YFSETQ. This CDR3 comprises 15 residues. The CDR3 protein is CASSGGTTSYNEQFF. In DNA form, the CDR3 reads TGCGCCAGCAGCGGGGGGACCACCTCCTACAATGAGCAGTTCTTC.

This chain links TRBV6-5 with TRBJ1-1; D gene uncertain. V was trimmed by 2 bases and J by 1 base, leaving 14 bases between them. The CDR3 runs to 16 residues. The germline V gene encodes CDR1 MNHEY and CDR2 SVGAGI. CDR3 in DNA: TGTGCCAGCAGTTACAGTCGAGGACGGCCGAACACTGAAGCTTTCTTT. Protein product: CASSYSRGRPNTEAFF.

V and J are TRBV15 and TRBJ1-5; perhaps TRBD1 as D (5 bases). The CDR3 runs to 14 residues. V lost 1 base and J lost 4, with 8 bases in between. Germline-derived CDR1 and CDR2 are LNHNV and YYDKDF (reference sequence). The CDR3 DNA sequence: TGTGCCACCAGCAGAGGACAGCTAAATCAGCCCCAGCATTTT. Translated, it gives CATSRGQLNQPQHF.

Comments on this clonotype: This could be a read error, since a much larger clone is one nucleotide away. The chain links TRBV3-1 to TRBJ2-4; 10 positions agree with TRBD1. Germline lookup yields CDR1 LGHDT and CDR2 YNNKEL (reference sequence). V dropped 4 bases and J dropped 5; count of bases not matched to a gene: 11. This CDR3 region has 17 residues. CDR3 DNA: TGTGCCAGCAGCCTCGTCCGGGACAGGGGTGCCGAAAACATTCAGTACTTC. This sequence encodes CASSLVRDRGAENIQYF.

The sample holds a few counts of this clonotype. V gene TRBV6-1 combines with J gene TRBJ1-6, with TRBD1 as a possible D gene (6 bases). The CDR3 is made up of 14 amino acids. Trimming took 5 bases from V and 7 from J, leaving 12 bases between them. Germline-derived CDR1 and CDR2 are MNHNS and SASEGT. The CDR3 bases are TGTGCCAGCAGTCTTGACAGGACCAATTCACCCCTCCACTTT. Translated: CASSLDRTNSPLHF.

This clonotype was counted a few times. The chain uses TRBV10-3 and TRBJ2-3; D uncertain. The germline V gene encodes CDR1 ENHRY and CDR2 SYGVKD. Trimming took 4 bases from V and 6 from J, leaving 8 bases between them. The CDR3 runs 12 residues. The CDR3 here is CAISGLGDTQYF. In DNA form, the CDR3 reads TGTGCCATCAGTGGCCTGGGGGATACGCAGTATTTT.

This clonotype was seen repeatedly, ten times or more. The V call is TRBV25-1, the J call TRBJ2-5; no clear D. CDR3 length: 12 amino acids. V was clipped by 3 bases and J by 1 base, with 3 bases between them. Germline lookup yields CDR1 MGHDK and CDR2 SYGVNS. DNA for the CDR3: TGTGCCAGCAGTGAGTTCCAAGAGACCCAGTACTTC. It specifies CASSEFQETQYF.

This clonotype occurred a few times. The chain employs TRBV4-1 and TRBJ2-3, with D uncertain. CDR1 is MGHRA and CDR2 is YSYEKL in the germline V gene. V gave up 1 base and J gave up 2 bases, with 7 bases separating them. The CDR3 consists of 14 residues. The chain's CDR3 is CASSQAKNTDTQYF. The CDR3 DNA is TGCGCCAGCAGCCAAGCAAAAAACACAGATACGCAGTATTTT.

This clonotype was observed a few times. V is TRBV20-1 and J is TRBJ1-6; D uncertain. In germline, CDR1 is DFQATT, CDR2 SNEGSKA (reference sequence). V lost 6 bases, J lost 3 bases, and 9 bases lay in between. There are 13 residues in the CDR3. This chain's CDR3 is CSATLNYNSPLHF. In DNA form, the CDR3 reads TGCAGTGCCACACTGAACTATAATTCACCCCTCCACTTT.

V and J are TRBV19 and TRBJ2-5; TRBD2 matches 10 bases. The J call could be wrong; TRBJ2-7 is a better fit for the DNA end. Per germline, CDR1 LNHDA and CDR2 SQIVND (reference sequence). The CDR3 extends over 13 amino acids. Here the CDR3 DNA reads TGTGCCAGTAAATTAGCGGGAGGCGGCGAGCAGTACTTC. Protein: CASKLAGGGEQYF.

The chain combines TRBV11-2 with TRBJ2-7; the D is unclear. CDR1 is SGHAT and CDR2 is FQNNGV in the germline V gene. CDR3 size: 15 residues. The germline V and J ends were trimmed by 5 bases and 0 bases, with 14 bases remaining between them. CDR3 in amino acids: CASSPPSLSSYEQYF. CDR3 in DNA: TGTGCCAGCAGCCCCCCGTCCCTGAGCTCCTACGAGCAGTACTTC.

There are a few counts of this clonotype. V and J are TRBV14 and TRBJ1-2, with no clear D. The CDR3 has 16 amino acids. Germline CDR1 SGHDN, CDR2 FVKESK. Trimming cost V 0 bases and J 0 bases, with 11 bases left between them. The CDR3 sequence: CASSQDFGVANYGYTF. The CDR3 coding sequence is TGTGCCAGCAGCCAAGATTTTGGCGTCGCTAACTATGGCTACACCTTC.

This clonotype turned up a few times. CDR3 nucleotide sequence: TGTGCCAGCAGCCAAGATCGAGGAGTGGGGGCCAGAGGCTACACCTTC. Encoded protein: CASSQDRGVGARGYTF. The gene calls are TRBV4-2 and TRBJ1-2, with a possible D match to TRBD1 (6 bases). This CDR3 region has 16 residues. The V gene lost 0 bases and the J gene lost 8 bases, with 19 bases spanning the gap. Germline CDR1 is LGHNA and CDR2 is YNFKEQ.

The chain has TRBV2 and TRBJ2-5; 10 nucleotides align to TRBD2. Near its end, the DNA agrees better with TRBJ2-7, so the J call may be wrong. This CDR3 spans 14 amino acids. In germline, CDR1 is SNHLY, CDR2 FYNNEI. The CDR3 is CASSGVAGGNEQYF. CDR3 bases: TGTGCCAGCAGTGGAGTAGCGGGAGGAAACGAGCAGTACTTC.

This clonotype was detected ten times or more. The genes are TRBV20-1 and TRBJ2-5; TRBD1 matches 11 bases. The germline gives CDR1 DFQATT, CDR2 SNEGSKA (reference sequence). V was clipped by 3 bases and J by 2 bases; unmatched bases: 2. The CDR3 is 14 amino acids. The CDR3 sequence: CSARGTGGQETQYF. The CDR3 DNA reads as TGCAGTGCTAGGGGGACAGGGGGACAAGAGACCCAGTACTTC.

This chain links TRBV7-2 with TRBJ2-3; 11 nucleotides match TRBD1. Germline V CDR1 and CDR2: SGHTA, FQGNSA. V gave up 7 bases and J gave up 5 bases; unmatched junction bases: 8. The CDR3 totals 15 residues. DNA for the CDR3: TGTGCCAGCACCTTTGGGGGACAGGGGGGAGATACGCAGTATTTT. This encodes CASTFGGQGGDTQYF. Full variable domain (missing parts from reference TRBV7-2 and TRBJ2-3): GAGVSQSPSNKVTEKGKDVELRCDPISGHTALYWYRQSLGQGLEFLIYFQGNSAPDKSGLPSDRFSAERTGGSVSTLTIQRTQQEDSAVYLCASTFGGQGGDTQYFGPGTRLTVL.

The V call is TRBV27, the J call TRBJ1-1; 11 bases fit TRBD1. The V and J ends lost 5 bases and 5 bases, in that order; junction bases with no gene match: 10. The germline CDR1 and CDR2 sequences are MNHEY and SMNVEV (reference sequence). The CDR3 sequence is 16 residues long. CDR3 DNA: TGTGCCAGCAGTCCCGGACAGGGGGCGGGTTGGACTGAAGCTTTCTTT. As protein: CASSPGQGAGWTEAFF.

This clonotype was seen more than once but under ten times. This chain connects TRBV7-9 to TRBJ2-5; 7 bases fit TRBD2. The J call may be faulty, since TRBJ2-7 better matches the DNA end. The CDR3 sequence is 13 residues long. Germline lookup yields CDR1 SEHNR and CDR2 FQNEAQ (reference sequence). The CDR3 nucleotides read TGTGCCACCACCGGGACTACTTCGGGCGAGCAGTACTTC. This sequence encodes CATTGTTSGEQYF.